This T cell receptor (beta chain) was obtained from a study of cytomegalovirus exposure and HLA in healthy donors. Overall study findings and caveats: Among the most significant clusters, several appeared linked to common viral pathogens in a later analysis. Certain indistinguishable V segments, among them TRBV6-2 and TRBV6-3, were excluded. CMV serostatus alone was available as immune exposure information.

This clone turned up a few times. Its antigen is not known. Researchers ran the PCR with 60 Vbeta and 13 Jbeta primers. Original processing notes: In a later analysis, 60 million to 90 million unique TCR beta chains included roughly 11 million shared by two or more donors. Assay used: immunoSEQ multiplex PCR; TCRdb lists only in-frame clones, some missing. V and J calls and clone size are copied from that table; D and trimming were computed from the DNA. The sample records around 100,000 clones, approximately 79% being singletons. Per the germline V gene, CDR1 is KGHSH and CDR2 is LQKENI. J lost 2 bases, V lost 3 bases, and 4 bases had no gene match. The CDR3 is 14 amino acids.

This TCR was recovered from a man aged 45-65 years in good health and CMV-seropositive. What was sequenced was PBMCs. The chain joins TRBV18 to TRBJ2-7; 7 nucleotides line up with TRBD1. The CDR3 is CASSPPGQAYEQYF. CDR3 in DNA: TGTGCCAGCTCACCTCCCGGACAGGCCTACGAGCAGTACTTC.